The rows below give T cell receptor beta chains drawn from one sample of a study of blood T cells in healthy people across ages. Each CDR3 protein gets one entry after TCRdb re-called the 5' RACE reads with MiXCR. The repertoire holds about 900,000 distinct CDR3 sequences, with roughly 43% as singletons. Sequenced: blood. The receptor set was obtained from a man aged 25-45 years in good health. Each CDR3 is given with its conserved first and last residue. The D gene is left open where the match is weak.

d_gene,v_gene,len,j_gene,CDR3aa
.,TRBV6-5,15,TRBJ1-1,CASRPSSAARTEAFF
.,TRBV6-2/TRBV6-3,15,TRBJ2-1,CASNGDGSSYNEQFF
.,TRBV4-2,12,TRBJ2-4,CASSRDGDIQYF
TRBD1,TRBV20-1,14,TRBJ1-5,CSAPGTGSRQPQHF
.,TRBV3-1,16,TRBJ2-1,CASSLPPGRSYNEQFF
TRBD1,TRBV5-6,14,.,CASSFWDRFYEQYF
.,TRBV28,15,TRBJ1-5,CASSPPGMSNQPQHF
.,TRBV10-3,14,TRBJ2-1,CAISGGEEYNEQFF
TRBD2,TRBV28,14,TRBJ2-1,CASSAAGGGVEQFF
TRBD1,TRBV6-5,14,TRBJ2-7,CASSTWDRTYEQYF
.,TRBV5-1,14,TRBJ2-3,CASSYLGYTDTQYF
.,TRBV20-1,14,TRBJ1-1,CSARTPGSNTEAFF
.,TRBV5-1,14,.,CASTAGPPALEQYF
TRBD2,TRBV29-1,16,TRBJ2-1,CSVVIGASGTYNEQFF
.,TRBV28,14,TRBJ2-4,CAIRRQSAKNIQYF
.,TRBV6-6,11,TRBJ2-7,CACSRTYEQYF
TRBD2,TRBV28,17,TRBJ2-7,CASSLTSGGTFTYEQYF
TRBD2,TRBV20-1,14,TRBJ2-7,CSCGGSGATYEQYF
.,TRBV3-1,14,TRBJ2-7,CASSHDDSFNEQYF
.,TRBV7-9,14,TRBJ1-4,CASSDTATNEKLFF
.,TRBV4-1,13,TRBJ2-7,CASSQDRAYEQYF
TRBD1,TRBV20-1,15,TRBJ1-6,CSARDGDRINSPLHF
.,TRBV6-5,14,TRBJ2-5,CASRPRGNQETQYF
.,TRBV29-1,13,TRBJ2-7,CSVGGVMTYEQYF
.,TRBV27,12,TRBJ2-5,CASSFLGKMQYF
TRBD2,TRBV7-2,13,TRBJ2-5,CASSKAGRPTQYF
TRBD1,TRBV20-1,13,TRBJ1-2,CSAPQGARGGYTF
.,TRBV4-1,17,.,CASSQVDLVADICEQYF